A selection of T cell receptor beta chains follows, all from one sample in a study of OX40 agonist ivuxolimab in advanced cancers. Clones were sequenced by immunoSEQ multiplex PCR, and TCRdb holds only the in-frame ones, with some missing. The sample yields more than 35,000 clones, 60% to 80% seen once. Sequencing used CD4+ or CD8+ T cells sorted from blood, obtained in a trial of the OX40 agonist ivuxolimab. Source of these receptors: an adult with an advanced solid tumor such as melanoma, head and neck, liver or kidney cancer. CDR3s include the opening cysteine and the closing phenylalanine or tryptophan. Each record gives: V gene, J gene, clone size, D gene, CDR3 protein, CDR3 DNA. The D gene is left open where the match is weak. Size is omitted from some rows. Given values are once, few, many or a class for expanded clones.

V: TRBV11-2; J: TRBJ1-4; size: -; D: TRBD1; CDR3: CASPTGVEKLFF; DNA: TGTGCCAGCCCGACAGGGGTGGAAAAACTGTTTTTT
V: TRBV2; J: TRBJ2-3; size: -; D: TRBD1; CDR3: CASRSGQGSKDTQYF; DNA: TGTGCCAGCAGGTCGGGACAGGGGAGTAAAGATACGCAGTATTTT
V: TRBV11-2; J: TRBJ2-3; size: -; D: TRBD1; CDR3: CASSEGQGADTQYF; DNA: TGTGCCAGCAGCGAAGGACAGGGCGCAGATACGCAGTATTTT
V: TRBV28; J: TRBJ1-5; size: -; D: -; CDR3: CASSFSGIGQPQHF; DNA: TGTGCCAGCAGTTTTTCCGGGATAGGGCAGCCCCAGCATTTT
V: TRBV28; J: TRBJ1-5; size: -; D: -; CDR3: CASSFSGQPQHF; DNA: TGTGCCAGCAGTTTTTCTGGTCAGCCCCAGCATTTT
V: TRBV4-1; J: TRBJ1-1; size: -; D: -; CDR3: CASSLGTTTEAFF; DNA: TGCGCCAGCAGCCTAGGTACCACAACTGAAGCTTTCTTT
V: TRBV7-9; J: TRBJ2-7; size: -; D: -; CDR3: CASSFGGAYEQYF; DNA: TGTGCCAGCAGCTTCGGGGGAGCCTACGAGCAGTACTTC
V: TRBV4-2; J: TRBJ2-7; size: -; D: -; CDR3: CASSQDLGGSNQQYF; DNA: TGTGCCAGCAGCCAAGATCTGGGCGGTTCTAACCAGCAGTACTTC
V: TRBV9; J: TRBJ2-7; size: once; D: -; CDR3: CASSVGAGYEQYF; DNA: TGTGCCAGCAGCGTAGGGGCCGGGTACGAGCAGTACTTC
V: TRBV7-9; J: TRBJ1-1; size: -; D: TRBD1; CDR3: CASSPPQGSKITEAFF; DNA: TGTGCCAGCAGCCCCCCACAGGGGTCCAAAATCACTGAAGCTTTCTTT
V: TRBV7-9; J: TRBJ2-1; size: -; D: -; CDR3: CASSLDRALENEQFF; DNA: TGTGCCAGCAGCTTAGACAGGGCTCTTGAGAATGAGCAGTTCTTC
V: TRBV7-8; J: TRBJ2-7; size: -; D: -; CDR3: CASSFGTAYEQYF; DNA: TGTGCCAGCAGCTTCGGGACGGCCTACGAGCAGTACTTC
V: TRBV4-3; J: TRBJ2-3; size: once; D: -; CDR3: CASSQGVSPPADTQYF; DNA: TGCGCCAGCAGCCAAGGGGTCTCGCCACCAGCAGATACGCAGTATTTT
V: TRBV27; J: TRBJ2-1; size: -; D: TRBD2; CDR3: CASSTISTGGLEQFF; DNA: TGTGCCAGCAGTACCATATCGACGGGGGGGCTCGAGCAGTTCTTC
V: TRBV6-5; J: TRBJ2-1; size: -; D: -; CDR3: CASSYSTGNYNEQFF; DNA: TGTGCCAGCAGTTACTCCACAGGGAACTACAATGAGCAGTTCTTC
V: TRBV19; J: TRBJ1-1; size: once; D: -; CDR3: CASSIQGPNTEAFF; DNA: TGTGCCAGTAGTATACAGGGACCCAACACTGAAGCTTTCTTT
V: TRBV27; J: TRBJ1-1; size: -; D: -; CDR3: CASSEARGSEAFF; DNA: TGTGCCAGCAGTGAAGCGCGTGGCTCTGAAGCTTTCTTT
V: TRBV7-9; J: TRBJ2-5; size: -; D: TRBD2; CDR3: CASSLLRSGGRETQYF; DNA: TGTGCCAGCAGCTTACTCCGTAGCGGGGGAAGAGAGACCCAGTACTTC
V: TRBV7-9; J: TRBJ1-2; size: few; D: -; CDR3: CASSFRTNYGYTF; DNA: TGTGCCAGCAGCTTCCGCACTAACTATGGCTACACCTTC
V: TRBV4-1; J: TRBJ1-2; size: -; D: -; CDR3: CASSPLILNYGYTF; DNA: TGCGCCAGCAGCCCACTAATATTAAACTATGGCTACACCTTC
V: TRBV4-1; J: TRBJ2-1; size: -; D: TRBD2; CDR3: CASSQDSAGTSVYNEQFF; DNA: TGCGCCAGCAGCCAAGATTCGGCCGGGACTAGCGTCTACAATGAGCAGTTCTTC
V: TRBV6-5; J: TRBJ2-7; size: -; D: TRBD1; CDR3: CASSYRDRGYEQYF; DNA: TGTGCCAGCAGTTACAGGGACAGGGGTTACGAGCAGTACTTC
V: TRBV4-1; J: TRBJ1-6; size: -; D: -; CDR3: CASSQESFNSPLHF; DNA: TGCGCCAGCAGCCAAGAGAGTTTTAATTCACCCCTCCACTTT